This TCR beta chain was sequenced during a study of cytomegalovirus exposure and HLA in healthy donors (dated by TCRdb to between 2016 and 2019). At the level of the whole study: According to an earlier analysis of several hundred of the donors, some 180 million T cells yielded 90 million to 130 million unique TCR beta sequences and 276 Gb of sequence data. Among about 370 genotyped donors of the cohort, an average of roughly 230,000 unique TCR beta nucleotide sequences was sequenced per donor, of which 15% to 20% were non-productive. The number of donors typed differed by locus, with about 620-630 for A, B, C, DRB1 and DQB1, 522 for DQA1, nearly 610 for DPA1, and 450 to 480 for DPB1. The T cell repertoires of 700 or so subjects were profiled by immunosequencing and related to cytomegalovirus serostatus. In addition to the first cohort of several hundred subjects, a separate validation cohort of approximately 110 different subjects was used. In the later analysis, no new phenotypic data were used to find candidate immune exposures; instead, reliance was placed on TCR beta sequences and their occurrence across donors. In a later analysis, previously published TCR beta repertoires from 600 to 850 donors were re-analyzed and high-resolution HLA genotyping was added so that TCR occurrence patterns could be studied. A later genetic analysis used genome-wide SNP genotypes for about 65% of the 666 donors, treating that subset as a discovery cohort. Class I and class II HLA loci were covered by the typing at four-digit resolution. The aim of the study was to test whether cataloging public T cell receptors could identify signatures of past pathogen exposure. Donor age, sex, ethnicity and CMV serostatus were collected together with the repertoire data. An early release that covered approximately 600 HLA-typed donors contained about 300 gigabases of sequencing data and some 87 million unique TCR sequences. Because of strong linkage in the cohort, 5 or 6 DR-DQ haplotypes were treated as single units for association and clustering. In an earlier analysis of roughly 600 of the donors, high-throughput TCR beta sequencing was used to judge whether each TCR beta V gene segment behaved as functional or pseudogenic. The genetic ancestry cluster associated with self-reported Caucasian donors included about 81% of the 398 genotyped donors. All discovery cohort repertoires had been generated using a single sequencing platform. To predict cytomegalovirus infection status, the study brought together high-throughput TCR immunosequencing, statistical association of individual TCRs with disease status, and machine learning.

This clone was picked up a small number of times. Its cognate antigen has yet to be identified. No clone much larger than this one lies a single base away; base qualities are absent. The library was prepared using the immunoSEQ multiplex PCR assay. For the multiplex PCR, a mixture combining 60 forward primers for TCR Vbeta segments and 13 reverse primers for TCR Jbeta segments was used. A multiplex PCR assay on genomic DNA amplified the CDR3 region of rearranged TCR beta genes. The amplified TCR beta libraries were sequenced on the Illumina HiSeq System as 87-base-pair reads. The original pipeline was this. A later analysis counted about 80 million unique TCR beta chains across the 550 to 700 repertoires, and around 9.9 million of these chains were shared by at least two donors. Raw reads were error-corrected and collapsed into unique sequences by a nearest-neighbor algorithm in which closely related sequences were merged to remove PCR and sequencing errors. V, D and J gene segments were assigned by aligning CDR3 sequences to IMGT reference sequences. Each retained sequence needed at least a six-nucleotide match to both a V gene segment and a J gene segment. A rearrangement was called productive if the CDR3 had no stop codons and remained in frame with V and J, and every other rearrangement was called non-productive. Following IMGT convention, CDR3 was defined as the stretch from the second conserved V-encoded cysteine up to the conserved J-encoded phenylalanine. Sequences without an unambiguous match to a single V gene segment were excluded from the earlier analysis of approximately 560 of the donors. In an earlier analysis of approximately 590 of the donors, a V segment was called functional when productive rearrangements were above 56.7%, and segregating when the standard deviation between donors exceeded 5%. To diagnose cytomegalovirus status from the catalog of TCR beta chain sequences, a statistical classification framework was built. V and J gene assignment, in a later analysis, came from comparing TCR nucleotide sequences with IMGT/GENE-DB human TR gene sequences. In a later analysis, CDR3 sequences and most-parsimonious VDJ recombination scenarios were assigned using the TCRdist pipeline. In a later analysis, each TCR beta chain was defined by its CDR3 amino acid sequence together with its V-gene family, and reads without a unique V-gene family were excluded. As a way to deal with suspected cross-contamination and a sequencing artifact, a later analysis dropped approximately 570 nucleotide sequences that were highly shared and had low generation probability. In a later analysis, a clonal expansion index was calculated for each public chain from normalized within-repertoire ranks of inferred template counts. Generation probabilities in a later analysis came from a VDJ recombination model fitted to out-of-frame rearrangements, and those results were checked against IGoR. Hypergeometric tests were used in a later analysis to score TCR-TCR, TCR-HLA and TCR-CMV co-occurrence, with a repertoire-size bias correction applied to the TCR pairs. In a later analysis, false discovery rates were estimated by permuting HLA or CMV assignments 20 times. In a later analysis, co-occurring TCRs were grouped using DBSCAN, with TCRdist sequence similarity added in when clustering inside HLA-allele-positive subsets. Repertoires with fewer than 30,000 or more than 120,000 public chains, plus five repertoires with anomalous nucleotide sharing, were excluded from co-occurrence clustering. What TCRdb holds here is the immuneACCESS table cut down to in-frame rearrangements. Part of the clones is not present; checked against another copy, under half of the missing clones reflect an unresolved V gene, and the others are unexplained. V, J and clone size were drawn from that table, and D and trimming were deduced from the DNA. The sample table records about 110,000 clones; approximately 80% of these occur just once. Roughly 4.2% of the sample goes to the ten largest clones.

The cohort consisted of more than 650 healthy bone marrow donors. At the time of sampling, all cohort members were nominally healthy, though unrecorded immune exposures were likely present. The donor was CMV seronegative and was included in the group of about 350 seronegative cohort members. A peripheral blood sample was collected from each donor, and TCR beta sequencing was performed on peripheral blood mononuclear cells. Genomic DNA extraction from the blood cell samples was performed with the Qiagen DNeasy Blood Extraction Kit. The germline V gene gives CDR1 as MGHRA and CDR2 as YSYEKL. The CDR3 spans 15 residues, from the cysteine through the phenylalanine. The retained sequence is limited to the CDR3, 45 bases, with the frame set at the first base. V was cut back by 4 bases and J by 5 bases, leaving a gap of 14 bases between them. Overall study results and their limits: Three of the identified cytomegalovirus-associated TCR beta chains were confirmed in vitro to be specific for cytomegalovirus antigens. A further reported finding was that TCR beta sequences accurately predicted the HLA-A and HLA-B alleles for most subjects in the first cohort. In a later analysis, several top co-occurrence clusters were reported to appear linked to parvovirus B19, influenza, CMV and Epstein-Barr virus. Strong co-occurrence of HLA alleles, especially DR and DQ, made assigning TCR associations to individual alleles difficult. According to the authors, the approach could potentially be generalized to other disease states and immunological phenotypes. For the cohort, immune exposure information was limited to CMV serostatus. A cluster of highly shared sequence variants was judged likely to be a technical artifact of the sequencing pipeline. In an earlier analysis of more than 450 of the donors, most TCR beta V segments were observed in productive rearrangements about 90% or about 30% of the time, broadly matching IMGT annotations. A later genetic analysis associated a missense DCLRE1C variant with V-gene and J-gene trimming of TCR beta chains, and an independent cohort replicated the association. Because counts were too low, roughly 16 rarely observed V segments, including chromosome 9 orphons, were excluded from the earlier analysis of 587 of the donors. This cohort had only TCR beta chains sequenced, and the lack of alpha or paired-chain data limited which features could be detected. Some IMGT-functional V segments, including TRBV6-2 and TRBV6-3, could not be distinguished by the 87-base-pair reads and were therefore excluded. A later analysis found that HLA-associated TCR beta chains were more clonally expanded and had lower generation probabilities than equally common non-associated chains. A later genetic analysis reported fewer N-insertions in productive TCRs among donors in an Asian-associated ancestry cluster than the approximately 700-donor mean. A later analysis found that most CMV-associated TCR beta chains appeared HLA-restricted, with HLA associations seemingly driven largely by CMV exposure. Most TCR sequences were observed very rarely across donors, whereas some public TCRs were present in many individuals. The classifier was reported to diagnose cytomegalovirus status with high specificity and sensitivity in both the original cohort and the validation cohort. A later analysis associated 16,951 TCR beta sequences with specific HLA alleles at a false discovery rate of 0.05. Because some donors lacked HLA typing at each locus, the association tests relied only on the typed subset. Roughly uniform sequencing depth across donors was assumed in presence/absence analyses, although this assumption may not hold. In a later analysis, the rate of TCR association differed among HLA loci, with DRB1 alleles having the most associated TCRs and HLA-C alleles having the fewest. Correlated functional status among segregating V segments might reflect linkage disequilibrium, but an unknown experimental factor could not be ruled out. The study listed 150 to 200 TCR beta chains as associated with cytomegalovirus.

The receptor chain draws on TRBV4-1 and TRBJ2-2; a weak D assignment points to TRBD2 (6 bases agree). The sequenced material came from PBMCs. The receptor was derived from a male donor in good health and CMV-seronegative. The CDR3: CASSRPEGLTGELFF. The DNA sequence is as follows: TGCGCCAGCAGCCGCCCGGAGGGACTGACCGGGGAGCTGTTTTTT.